The present entry profiles one T cell receptor beta chain with its context. Germline-derived CDR1 and CDR2 are SGHTA and FQGNSA. Trimming took off 5 bases at V and 7 bases at J, with 15 bases between the two ends. The CDR3 contains 14 residues. This sample stems from a study of blood T cell repertoires in COVID-19. Study-wide background: Samples came from the United States, Italy and Spain, spanning acute and convalescent COVID-19. The analysed material was cDNA or gDNA that came from T cells, B-cell-depleted T cells, or PBMCs.

Original data processing: Researchers report that nucleated cell counts were estimated from reference gene primer amplification. TCRdb keeps only in-frame clones here, not all; method: immunoSEQ multiplex PCR. V and J calls and clone size come straight from that table; D and trimming were deduced from the DNA. This repertoire shows 200,000 to 250,000 clones, more than 75% found once; its top ten account for under 9%. The specimen was peripheral blood. The V and J genes are TRBV7-2 and TRBJ2-4, with D perhaps TRBD2 (5 bases). This receptor was identified in a woman in her seventies with active or convalescent COVID-19. CDR3 nucleotide sequence: TGTGCCAGCAGCCCGCAGAGCCGCGGGAACATTCAGTACTTC. This gives the protein CASSPQSRGNIQYF.